The 14 T cell receptor beta chains reported below all come from one sample, sequenced in a study of shared clonotypes between healthy human individuals. Sequencing used immunoSEQ multiplex PCR; TCRdb keeps in-frame clones, though not all of them. The data hold over 850,000 clones, with around three quarters observed a single time. Sequencing used memory CD4+ T cells from PBMCs. Subset indicated: CD45RA-negative fraction. These receptors originate from a man aged 18 to 30 in good health. Some clones in this sample may be carry-over from other donors' samples.

The chain combines TRBV2 with TRBJ1-2; the D is unclear. The ends were cut back, 1 base at V and 4 bases at J, with 7 bases in the middle. The CDR3 covers 13 residues. In germline, CDR1 is SNHLY, CDR2 FYNNEI. CDR3 in amino acids: CASSEDSLYGYTF. The CDR3 bases are TGTGCCAGCAGTGAAGACTCCCTCTATGGCTACACCTTC.

The chain links TRBV5-1 to TRBJ2-7; TRBD2 matches 10 bases. The CDR3 has 15 residues. V was clipped by 1 base and J by 2 bases; unmatched bases: 3. Germline V gene sequence: CDR1 SGHRS, CDR2 YFSETQ. This chain's CDR3 is CASSLISGRTYEQYF. The CDR3, as DNA: TGCGCCAGCAGCTTGATTAGCGGGAGGACCTACGAGCAGTACTTC. Using reference TRBV5-1 and TRBJ2-7 for the parts outside the CDR3, the full variable domain is KAGVTQTPRYLIKTRGQQVTLSCSPISGHRSVSWYQQTPGQGLQFLFEYFSETQRNKGNFPGRFSGRQFSNSRSEMNVSTLELGDSALYLCASSLISGRTYEQYFGPGTRLTVT.

The rearrangement uses TRBV19 and TRBJ2-7; D uncertain. Deletions cut 3 bases from V and 3 bases from J, with 15 bases between. This CDR3 comprises 15 residues. CDR1 LNHDA and CDR2 SQIVND come from the germline V gene (reference sequence). The CDR3 bases are TGTGCCAGTAGTATCTACTGGTCCCCTAACTACGAGCAGTACTTC. Protein product: CASSIYWSPNYEQYF.

Concerning this clone: Other DNA sequences in this sample translate to the same CDR3. V and J are TRBV6-1 and TRBJ1-2; D gene ambiguous. V lost 1 base, J lost 4 bases, and 4 bases lay in between. The CDR3 runs to 12 residues. From germline, CDR1 is MNHNS and CDR2 SASEGT. CDR3 protein: CASSEGLYGYTF. CDR3 coding DNA: TGTGCCAGCAGTGAAGGGCTCTATGGCTACACCTTC.

This chain joins TRBV7-3 and TRBJ2-7; 9 bases align to TRBD1. Germline V gene sequence: CDR1 SGHTA, CDR2 FQGTGA. This CDR3 contains 15 residues. V lost 1 base, J lost 4 bases, and 5 bases stayed unmatched. Here the CDR3 reads CASSLSGTGPYEQYF. The CDR3, as DNA: TGTGCCAGCAGCTTAAGCGGGACAGGGCCTTACGAGCAGTACTTC.

The rearrangement uses TRBV30 and TRBJ2-5; no reliable D call. The J call could be wrong; TRBJ2-7 is a better fit for the DNA end. In germline, CDR1 is GTSNPN, CDR2 SVGIG (reference sequence). CDR3 size: 14 residues. The chain's CDR3 is CAWSEKRSVYEQYF. The CDR3 DNA is TGTGCCTGGAGCGAAAAACGCAGCGTCTACGAGCAGTACTTC.

This clone showed up just a few times. The chain links TRBV9 to TRBJ2-7, with a possible D match to TRBD2 (5 bases). V was trimmed by 4 bases and J by 0 bases, leaving 14 bases between them. The CDR3 spans 15 residues. Per germline, CDR1 SGDLS and CDR2 YYNGEE. CDR3 protein: CASSRGGSSSYEQYF. The CDR3 region has the DNA TGTGCCAGCAGCCGAGGCGGGTCAAGCTCCTACGAGCAGTACTTC.

The chain joins TRBV7-2 to TRBJ2-1; 10 bases line up with TRBD2. After removal of 8 bases from V and 0 bases from J, the junction contained 16 bases not matched to a gene. Germline CDR1 and CDR2: SGHTA and FQGNSA. The CDR3 has 19 amino acids. The CDR3 DNA sequence: TGTGCCAGCGCGGTCGGAGCGGGGGGGATTATAAGCTCCTACAATGAGCAGTTCTTC. Translating it yields CASAVGAGGIISSYNEQFF.

This chain connects TRBV6-6 to TRBJ2-6; possible D gene TRBD1, 6 bases. This CDR3 has 16 amino acids. The germline gives CDR1 MNHNY, CDR2 SVGAGI (reference sequence). CDR3 in DNA: TGTGCGAGTTCCCCGGGACACAGCTCTGGGGCCAACGTCCTGACTTTC. This translates into CASSPGHSSGANVLTF.

The sample holds a few counts of this clone. Other DNA sequences in the same sample also yield this CDR3. The gene calls are TRBV2 and TRBJ2-1, with 9 bases identical to TRBD2. The CDR3 extends over 13 amino acids. Germline V gene lookup returns CDR1 SNHLY and CDR2 FYNNEI. V shed 8 bases, J shed 3 bases, and the junction held 2 bases outside the gene matches. In nucleotides, the CDR3 is TGTGCCAGCGGAGCGGGAGGCTACAATGAGCAGTTCTTC. Amino acid sequence: CASGAGGYNEQFF.

This clone was observed once. The V call is TRBV7-2, the J call TRBJ1-4, with D possibly matching TRBD1 (6 bases). The V and J ends lost 4 bases and 10 bases respectively, with 19 bases between them. CDR3 length equals 15 residues. The germline V gene encodes CDR1 SGHTA and CDR2 FQGNSA. The CDR3 nucleotides read TGTGCCAGCAGCTCTTTAATAGGCACAGGGTTAAAACTGTTTTTT. Translated: CASSSLIGTGLKLFF. Filled out from reference TRBV7-2 and TRBJ1-4, the complete variable domain reads GAGVSQSPSNKVTEKGKDVELRCDPISGHTALYWYRQSLGQGLEFLIYFQGNSAPDKSGLPSDRFSAERTGGSVSTLTIQRTQQEDSAVYLCASSSLIGTGLKLFFGSGTQLSVL.

The chain links TRBV6-5 to TRBJ1-6; 7 positions agree with TRBD1. The CDR3 contains 13 residues. Germline loops: CDR1 MNHEY, CDR2 SVGAGI. The trim removed 2 bases at V and 10 bases at J, leaving 2 bases unmatched. The CDR3 nucleotides are TGTGCCAGCAGTTACGGGGACAGCTCACCCCTCCACTTT. Amino acids: CASSYGDSSPLHF.

This clone has a single count. The chain employs TRBV19 and TRBJ2-2; TRBD1 is a possible D gene (6 bases). Trimming took 10 bases from V and 6 from J, leaving 9 bases between them. The CDR3 covers 11 residues. CDR1 LNHDA and CDR2 SQIVND come from the germline V gene (reference sequence). CDR3 amino acids: CATYRAGELFF. CDR3 coding DNA: TGTGCCACCTACAGGGCCGGGGAGCTGTTTTTT.

J is TRBJ1-4 and V is TRBV2; weak D call: TRBD1 (5 bases). Germline V lookup: CDR1 SNHLY, CDR2 FYNNEI. V was trimmed by 5 bases and J by 7 bases, leaving 17 bases between them. This CDR3 is built from 15 residues. This CDR3 is CASSLGTGFSEKLFF. CDR3 bases: TGTGCCAGCAGTCTGGGGACGGGTTTTAGTGAAAAACTGTTTTTT.